This entry concerns a single T cell receptor (beta chain). The sample comes from a study of blood T cell repertoires in COVID-19. About the study: Sites in the United States, Italy and Spain provided acute and convalescent COVID-19 samples. Sample material is recorded as cDNA or gDNA derived from T cells, B-cell-depleted T cells, or PBMCs.

Original processing methods: Researchers report that nucleated cell counts were estimated from reference gene primer amplification. Clones were sequenced by immunoSEQ multiplex PCR, and TCRdb holds only the in-frame ones, with some missing. That table gives V, J and clone size, and the DNA gave D and trimming. Of 60,000 or so clones listed, roughly 88% are singletons. The germline V gene encodes CDR1 LGHDT and CDR2 YNNKEL (reference sequence). With 4 bases removed from V and 4 bases from J, the gap between germline ends came to 13 bases. The CDR3 has 14 residues. V usage is TRBV3-1 (or the pseudogene TRBV3-2) and J usage is TRBJ1-1, with D perhaps matching TRBD1 (5 bases). Sequencing was carried out using peripheral blood. This clonotype originated in a man in his fifties or sixties with acute or convalescent COVID-19. This chain's CDR3 is CASSPTGRGTEAFF. The CDR3 DNA reads TGTGCCAGCAGCCCTACCGGGAGGGGCACTGAAGCTTTCTTT.